These 4 T cell receptor beta chains were sequenced from one sample in a study of cytomegalovirus exposure and HLA in healthy donors. 13 Jbeta primers and 60 Vbeta primers were used for the PCR. The repertoire was sequenced with immunoSEQ multiplex PCR; TCRdb's copy has only in-frame clones and lacks some. Listed are around 52,000 clones; roughly 25% falls within the top ten. Sequences were obtained from PBMCs. These receptors came from a man aged 35-49 years in good health and CMV-seropositive.

CDR3 sequence reads: CATRRETQYF. The DNA of the CDR3 is TGTGCCACTAGACGTGAGACCCAGTACTTC. This rearrangement joins TRBV6-5 to TRBJ2-5; D call uncertain. The CDR3 has 10 amino acids. V lost 10 bases and J 5 bases, leaving 8 bases between the germline ends. Germline CDR1 reads MNHEY; CDR2 reads SVGAGI.

The V gene is TRBV6-1, the J gene TRBJ1-2; tentative D call: TRBD1 (5 bases). Germline loops: CDR1 MNHNS, CDR2 SASEGT. The CDR3 has 14 residues. The chain's CDR3 is CASGGRGGDYGYTF. The CDR3 DNA is TGTGCTAGTGGGGGGAGGGGAGGAGACTATGGCTACACCTTC.

V usage is TRBV18 and J usage is TRBJ1-1; D not certain. The germline V gene has CDR1 KGHSH and CDR2 LQKENI. Trimming cost V 0 bases and J 2 bases, with 10 bases left between them. This CDR3 spans 15 amino acids. CDR3 sequence: CASSPPNAVNTEAFF. In DNA form, the CDR3 reads TGTGCCAGCTCACCACCTAACGCGGTTAACACTGAAGCTTTCTTT.

The J gene is TRBJ1-1, the V gene TRBV23-1; TRBD1 might be the D (6 bases). TRBV23-1 is assigned to the ORF class and has an uncertain function. CDR3 size: 18 residues. V was shortened by 7 bases and J by 0 bases, with 24 bases between the two germline ends. The CDR3 DNA is TGCGCCAGCAACCCACACCCCAAGGGGGAGACCATGAACACTGAAGCTTTCTTT. Translation: CASNPHPKGETMNTEAFF.